The rows below give T cell receptor beta chains drawn from one sample of a study of vaccination and CD4 T cells after COVID-19. Their antigen targets remain unknown. TCRdb recomputed calls from the PCR reads with MiXCR, one row per CDR3 protein. The sample carries 20,000 to 25,000 distinct CDR3 sequences, about 59% recorded once. The sample taken for sequencing was CD4+ T cells from blood, cultured in vitro. The source is a human donor who had recovered from COVID-19. Each CDR3 is given with its conserved first and last residue. Each record gives: CDR3 DNA, CDR3 protein, V gene, clone size, D gene, J gene. D genes are given only for firm matches. Not every row has a clone size; where given, it reads once, few, many or a size class.

DNA: TGTGCCAGCCGACAGGGATTGGGAGAAAAACTGTTTTTT
CDR3: CASRQGLGEKLFF
V: TRBV2
size: -
D: TRBD1
J: TRBJ1-4

DNA: TGTGCCAGCAGCCCGAAGACGGCCCTCATAGAAGCTTTCTTT
CDR3: CASSPKTALIEAFF
V: TRBV7-2
size: few
D: -
J: TRBJ1-1

DNA: TGCAGCGTTGTAAAGGATGCTAACTATGGCTACACCTTC
CDR3: CSVVKDANYGYTF
V: TRBV29-1
size: -
D: -
J: TRBJ1-2

DNA: TGTGCCACCAGACAGGGGGAGCATGAAAAACTGTTTTTT
CDR3: CATRQGEHEKLFF
V: TRBV24-1
size: -
D: TRBD1
J: TRBJ1-4

DNA: TGTGCCAGCAGTTCTGACGGACCCAATCAGCCCCAGCATTTT
CDR3: CASSSDGPNQPQHF
V: TRBV27
size: few
D: -
J: TRBJ1-5

DNA: TGTGCCAGCAGTGAAGTGGGCAGGGGGCAGGGAAACACCATATATTTT
CDR3: CASSEVGRGQGNTIYF
V: TRBV6-1
size: few
D: TRBD1
J: TRBJ1-3

DNA: TGCGCCAGCAGCTTGACGGGAATTGGTGAGCAGTTCTTC
CDR3: CASSLTGIGEQFF
V: TRBV5-1
size: once
D: -
J: TRBJ2-1

DNA: TGTGCCAGCAGAATGAACACTGAAGCTTTCTTT
CDR3: CASRMNTEAFF
V: TRBV6-1
size: -
D: -
J: TRBJ1-1

DNA: TGTGCCAGTATCTCCTTAGGGGTTGGGGAAGCTTTCTTT
CDR3: CASISLGVGEAFF
V: TRBV19
size: once
D: -
J: TRBJ1-1

DNA: TGCAGTGCTAGAGTTAACGGAGGCACTTACGAGCAGTACTTC
CDR3: CSARVNGGTYEQYF
V: TRBV20-1
size: -
D: -
J: TRBJ2-7

DNA: TGCAGTGCTAGAGAAACCGCGTTGACCCAGTACTTC
CDR3: CSARETALTQYF
V: TRBV20-1
size: -
D: -
J: TRBJ2-5

DNA: TGTGCCAGCGTCAAGCTCGACGCGGGAGGGTACAATGAGCAGTTCTTC
CDR3: CASVKLDAGGYNEQFF
V: TRBV7-9
size: -
D: TRBD2
J: TRBJ2-1

DNA: TGTGCCAGCAGCCGGAGGATGACTAGCGGCACAGATACGCAGTATTTT
CDR3: CASSRRMTSGTDTQYF
V: TRBV12-3/TRBV12-4
size: -
D: TRBD2
J: TRBJ2-3

DNA: TGTGCCAGCAGCAAGGGACAGGGGACCATGAACACTGAAGCTTTCTTT
CDR3: CASSKGQGTMNTEAFF
V: TRBV7-8
size: -
D: TRBD1
J: TRBJ1-1

DNA: TGTGCCAGCAGCTTAGGCCAGGGATCTCAGCCCCAGCATTTT
CDR3: CASSLGQGSQPQHF
V: TRBV7-2
size: few
D: -
J: TRBJ1-5

DNA: TGTGCCAGCAGACAGAGATCGAACACCGGGGAGCTGTTTTTT
CDR3: CASRQRSNTGELFF
V: TRBV5-8
size: -
D: -
J: TRBJ2-2

DNA: TGTGCCAGCAGCTCCGGGGCTAGCACAGATACGCAGTATTTT
CDR3: CASSSGASTDTQYF
V: TRBV11-3
size: -
D: -
J: TRBJ2-3

DNA: TGTGCCAGCATCTGGGAGAGGGGAGAGACCCAGTACTTC
CDR3: CASIWERGETQYF
V: TRBV5-8
size: -
D: -
J: TRBJ2-5

DNA: TGTGCCAGCAGTCCCCGTAGGGACACTGAAGCTTTCTTT
CDR3: CASSPRRDTEAFF
V: TRBV6-1
size: -
D: -
J: TRBJ1-1

DNA: TGTGCCAGCAGTTACGCCCAGTGGGGACCCCGGGGTGAAGCTTTCTTT
CDR3: CASSYAQWGPRGEAFF
V: TRBV6-5
size: -
D: -
J: TRBJ1-1

DNA: TGCAGTGCTACTACGACAGGGAGGGGAGAGACCCAGTACTTC
CDR3: CSATTTGRGETQYF
V: TRBV20-1
size: -
D: -
J: TRBJ2-5

DNA: TGTGCCACCAGTGAGGCTAGCGGGAGATGCAATGAGCAGTTCTTC
CDR3: CATSEASGRCNEQFF
V: TRBV24-1
size: -
D: TRBD2
J: TRBJ2-1

DNA: TGTGCCAGCAGTTTTTGGGGGAGGGGCACAGATACGCAGTATTTT
CDR3: CASSFWGRGTDTQYF
V: TRBV12-3/TRBV12-4
size: -
D: TRBD2
J: TRBJ2-3

DNA: TGTGCCAGCAGCTCCCTCGTCCGGGACAGTTCTGAAGCTTTCTTT
CDR3: CASSSLVRDSSEAFF
V: TRBV7-8
size: -
D: TRBD1
J: TRBJ1-1

DNA: TGTGCCAGCAGTAGTCCAGGCAAAGAGCAGTACTTC
CDR3: CASSSPGKEQYF
V: TRBV2
size: -
D: -
J: TRBJ2-7

DNA: TGCGCCAGCAGCCCAGGACAGGGGACTAACTATGGCTACACCTTC
CDR3: CASSPGQGTNYGYTF
V: TRBV4-1
size: -
D: TRBD1
J: TRBJ1-2

DNA: TGTGCCAGCAGTCGGACAGCCGACACTGAAGCTTTCTTT
CDR3: CASSRTADTEAFF
V: TRBV6-1
size: -
D: -
J: TRBJ1-1

DNA: TGTGCCAGTACCCAACAAGCACAAACCGGGGCTTTTAGCAATCAGCCCCAGCATTTT
CDR3: CASTQQAQTGAFSNQPQHF
V: TRBV19
size: -
D: -
J: TRBJ1-5

DNA: TGTGCCAGCAGTCCCGATTGGGACACTGAAGCTTTCTTT
CDR3: CASSPDWDTEAFF
V: TRBV6-1
size: -
D: -
J: TRBJ1-1

DNA: TGTGCCAGCAAGGGGACAGGGGGACTCGCTGAAGCTTTCTTT
CDR3: CASKGTGGLAEAFF
V: TRBV2
size: -
D: TRBD1
J: TRBJ1-1

DNA: TGTGCCATCAGTGAGGAAGGCAGGGGGCAGGTTGAGCAGTTCTTC
CDR3: CAISEEGRGQVEQFF
V: TRBV10-3
size: -
D: TRBD1
J: TRBJ2-1

DNA: TGTGCCAGCAGATTAGCGGGAGGGCCAACGGTTGAGCAGTTCTTC
CDR3: CASRLAGGPTVEQFF
V: TRBV7-9
size: -
D: TRBD2
J: TRBJ2-1

DNA: TGTGCCAGCAGTAACAGGGGGGGAGAGACCCAGTACTTC
CDR3: CASSNRGGETQYF
V: TRBV27
size: -
D: -
J: TRBJ2-5

DNA: TGTGCCAGCAGTTACAGGGGTACAGATACGCAGTATTTT
CDR3: CASSYRGTDTQYF
V: TRBV6-2/TRBV6-3
size: -
D: -
J: TRBJ2-3

DNA: TGTGCCAGCAGCCGATTAATAGGGGGGGACGTTTCTGTAGCTTTCTTT
CDR3: CASSRLIGGDVSVAFF
V: TRBV27
size: few
D: -
J: TRBJ1-1

DNA: TGTGCCAGCAGCTTGGCAGGACAGCTAAACACTGAAGCTTTCTTT
CDR3: CASSLAGQLNTEAFF
V: TRBV11-2
size: few
D: -
J: TRBJ1-1

DNA: TGTGCCAGCAGTGGAACGAACACCGGGGAGCTGTTTTTT
CDR3: CASSGTNTGELFF
V: TRBV6-1
size: -
D: -
J: TRBJ2-2